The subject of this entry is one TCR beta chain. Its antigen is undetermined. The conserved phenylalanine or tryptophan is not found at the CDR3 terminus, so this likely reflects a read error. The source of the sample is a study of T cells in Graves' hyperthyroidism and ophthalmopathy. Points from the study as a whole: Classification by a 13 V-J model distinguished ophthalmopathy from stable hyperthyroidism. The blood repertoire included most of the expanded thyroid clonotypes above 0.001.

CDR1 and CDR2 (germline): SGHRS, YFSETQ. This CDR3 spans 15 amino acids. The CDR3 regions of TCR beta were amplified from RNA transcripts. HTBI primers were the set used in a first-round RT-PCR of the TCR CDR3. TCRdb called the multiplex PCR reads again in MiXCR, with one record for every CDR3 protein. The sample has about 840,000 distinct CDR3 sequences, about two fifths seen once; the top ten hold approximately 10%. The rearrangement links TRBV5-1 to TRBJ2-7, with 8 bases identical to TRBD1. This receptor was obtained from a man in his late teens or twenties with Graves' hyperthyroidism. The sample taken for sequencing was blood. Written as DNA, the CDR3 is TGTGCCAGCAGCTTGGACGGACAGGGCTATGACGAGCAGTACCTC. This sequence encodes CASSLDGQGYDEQYL.